These 8 T cell receptor beta chains were sequenced from one sample in a study of naive and memory T cell subsets. Study-wide results and caveats: Especially in CD8 cells, naive repertoires contained a few larger clonotypes, possibly CD45RA-re-expressing memory cells.

The antigens for these receptors are not known. The beta constant-region primer was an equimolar mix of two oligonucleotides covering TRBC1 and TRBC2. Nested alpha and beta constant-region primers with the SP2 primer drove four PCR rounds on ligated cDNA. One entry per CDR3 protein, called by TCRdb with MiXCR from the UMI-ligation and nested PCR reads. Of roughly 140,000 distinct CDR3 sequences in the sample, more than 15% are singletons; the top ten hold roughly 0.6%. The sample taken for sequencing was naive CD8+ T cells from blood. These receptors originate from a human donor in good health.

The table lists this clonotype with a few counts. The CDR3 region has the DNA TGTGCCAGCAGCCCGATAGCCCCCTACGAGCAGTACTTC. It translates to CASSPIAPYEQYF. J is TRBJ2-7 and V is TRBV7-2; no definite D call. Per the germline V gene, CDR1 is SGHTA and CDR2 is FQGNSA. Trimming pared 5 bases from V and 2 bases from J, leaving 10 bases between. CDR3 length: 13 amino acids.

This clonotype was observed many times. The chain employs TRBV12-3 or TRBV12-4 and TRBJ1-1; D possibly corresponds to TRBD1 (5 bases). Trimming stripped 1 base from V and 1 base from J, with 13 bases between. This CDR3 comprises 16 residues. DNA of the CDR3: TGTGCCAGCAGTTTAGTTTGGCCAGGGAGGAACACTGAAGCTTTCTTT. Translated, it gives CASSLVWPGRNTEAFF.

This clonotype has more than one count but fewer than ten. The chain carries TRBV2 and TRBJ1-5; D call uncertain. The CDR3 length is 15 residues. Trimming cost V 11 bases and J 1 base, with 18 bases left between them. Per the germline V gene, CDR1 is SNHLY and CDR2 is FYNNEI. The DNA of the CDR3 is TGTGCCTCCGGCTCGTGGGTAGAGAGCAATCAGCCCCAGCATTTT. Translating it yields CASGSWVESNQPQHF.

The V and J genes are TRBV9 and TRBJ2-1; D remains ambiguous. The germline CDR1 and CDR2 sequences are SGDLS and YYNGEE. CDR3 length: 15 amino acids. V lost 0 bases and J lost 3, with 10 bases in between. The CDR3 bases are TGTGCCAGCAGCGTAGTCTCAGACGGCTACAATGAGCAGTTCTTC. This sequence encodes CASSVVSDGYNEQFF.

This chain links TRBV20-1 with TRBJ2-7, with TRBD2 identical over 11 bases. J gave up 3 bases and V 6 bases, and 10 bases lay outside the gene matches. Germline V gives CDR1 DFQATT, CDR2 SNEGSKA (reference sequence). The CDR3 extends over 15 amino acids. In DNA, the CDR3 is TGCAGTGCCCTGACTAGCGGGGTCTCGATCTACGAGCAGTACTTC. Its translation is CSALTSGVSIYEQYF.

This clonotype was found a few times. The rearrangement links TRBV29-1 to TRBJ2-2, with D maybe TRBD1 (5 bases). The ends were cut back, 4 bases at V and 0 bases at J, with 12 bases in the middle. Germline CDR1 reads SQVTM; CDR2 reads ANQGSEA. The CDR3 spans 15 residues. For the CDR3, the DNA is TGCAGCGTTGTTTCTCAGGGATCGAACACCGGGGAGCTGTTTTTT. It is translated as CSVVSQGSNTGELFF.

This chain connects TRBV7-9 to TRBJ1-1; TRBD1 matches 8 bases. Germline V gene data show CDR1 as SEHNR and CDR2 as FQNEAQ (reference sequence). The CDR3 extends over 13 amino acids. V shed 4 bases and J 8 bases; nucleotides not matched to a gene: 6. For the CDR3, the DNA is TGTGCCAGCAGCTCCACGACAGGGGAGGAAGCTTTCTTT. Its translation is CASSSTTGEEAFF.

V and J are TRBV14 and TRBJ2-7, with D unclear. CDR3 length: 13 residues. CDR1 SGHDN and CDR2 FVKESK come from the germline V gene. V was cut by 2 bases and J by 7 bases, with 12 bases left in between. As DNA, the CDR3 is TGTGCCAGCAGCCAATCTCCCGGGTGGGAGCAGTACTTC. Amino acid sequence: CASSQSPGWEQYF.